The clone carrying this T cell receptor beta chain was recorded once. Original analysis: Amplification of reference gene primers provided the estimated nucleated cell counts. Only in-frame clones appear in the TCRdb table, and some are missing; sequencing was by immunoSEQ multiplex PCR. That table is the source of V, J and clone size, and D and trimming were worked out from the DNA. The data contain roughly 350,000 clones, around nine tenths of them singletons. The CDR3 length is 14 residues. Looked up from germline, CDR1 is SGDLS and CDR2 is YYNGEE. V lost 4 bases, J lost 5 bases, and 15 bases lay in between. This sample was included in a study of blood T cell repertoires in COVID-19.

The TCR was taken from a woman aged 18-29 years who had recovered from COVID-19. Sequencing was performed on peripheral blood. The V and J genes are TRBV9 and TRBJ2-5; maybe TRBD2 (6 bases). The CDR3 loop reads CASSPRLVSETQYF. The CDR3 coding sequence is TGTGCCAGCAGCCCCAGACTAGTCTCGGAGACCCAGTACTTC.